The table lists the clone carrying this T cell receptor beta chain with many counts. What it binds is not known. Germline-derived CDR1 and CDR2 are SQVTM and ANQGSEA. This CDR3 is 13 amino acids long. Trimming at V came to 7 bases and at J to 0 bases, leaving 5 bases not matched to a gene. This specimen belongs to a study of CD8+CD57+ T cells in acquired aplastic anemia. Across the study: Sorting CD4+ and CD8+ cells gave DNA averaging about 3.1 ug. Mean read depth for CD4+ cells from healthy donors was around 11 million. Overall study findings and caveats: Both patients and controls carried the same twenty-nine CD8+ CDR3 sequences.

TCR beta VDJ and CDR3 profiles were obtained from a genomic DNA template. TCRdb reprocessed the reads with MiXCR, giving one entry per CDR3 protein. The sample consists of some 200,000 distinct CDR3 sequences, 34% of them appearing once. This TCR derives from a human donor in good health, serving as a control. The genes are TRBV29-1 and TRBJ1-1, with 7 bases aligning to TRBD1. The sequenced material came from sorted CD4+, CD8+, or CD8+CD57+ T cells (not recorded which) from PBMCs. Here the CDR3 DNA reads TGCAGCGCGATGGGACAGTTGAACACTGAAGCTTTCTTT. Protein: CSAMGQLNTEAFF. The whole variable domain, filled in from reference TRBV29-1 and TRBJ1-1, reads SAVISQKPSRDICQRGTSLTIQCQVDSQVTMMFWYRQQPGQSLTLIATANQGSEATYESGFVIDKFPISRPNLTFSTLTVSNMSPEDSSIYLCSAMGQLNTEAFFGQGTRLTVV.